This T cell receptor beta chain was retrieved from a study of technical replicates of blood from several donors. Libraries were prepared by immunoSEQ multiplex PCR; TCRdb keeps only in-frame clonotypes and omits some of them. The sample lists 80,000 or so clones, about 96% occurring once. Germline CDR1 reads MNHEY; CDR2 reads SMNVEV (reference sequence). Germline trimming cut 6 bases from V and 4 bases from J; bases unmatched to any gene: 6. There are 15 residues in the CDR3. Sequenced material: T cells isolated from PBMCs. The chain links TRBV27 to TRBJ2-1, with TRBD2 matching over 10 bases. The source of this sequence is a human donor in good health. This CDR3 reads CASSSGTSVYNEQFF. The CDR3 DNA sequence: TGTGCCAGCAGCTCCGGGACTAGCGTTTACAATGAGCAGTTCTTC.